The 18 T cell receptor beta chains below all came from one sample that was sequenced in a study of T cells after yellow fever vaccination. Each CDR3 protein gets one entry after TCRdb re-called the 5' RACE reads with MiXCR. The table lists almost 600,000 distinct CDR3 sequences, about 13% of them singletons. The sequenced sample was PBMCs, obtained on the day of the yellow fever booster vaccination. The receptors derive from a man aged 25 to 40 who received the YFV17D yellow fever vaccine.

This clonotype has only a few counts. The chain links TRBV29-1 to TRBJ2-1; 13 bases match TRBD2. Germline values: CDR1 SQVTM, CDR2 ANQGSEA. V lost 6 bases to trimming and J lost 2 bases; unmatched junction nucleotides: 4. The CDR3 totals 15 residues. The DNA for the CDR3 is TGCAGCGTAGTCGGACTAGCGGGAGCCTACAATGAGCAGTTCTTC. Its protein is CSVVGLAGAYNEQFF.

This chain connects TRBV5-1 to TRBJ2-1; TRBD1 matches 9 bases. The V and J ends lost 3 bases and 15 bases, in that order; junction bases with no gene match: 13. This CDR3 contains 14 residues. From germline, CDR1 is SGHRS and CDR2 YFSETQ. CDR3 in DNA: TGCGCCAGCAGCTCCATGACAGGGGGGTTTGATGTGTTCTTC. Translating gives CASSSMTGGFDVFF. The entire variable domain, with the rest obtained from reference TRBV5-1 and TRBJ2-1, is as follows: KAGVTQTPRYLIKTRGQQVTLSCSPISGHRSVSWYQQTPGQGLQFLFEYFSETQRNKGNFPGRFSGRQFSNSRSEMNVSTLELGDSALYLCASSSMTGGFDVFFGPGTRLTVL.

This clonotype was observed a handful of times. The chain joins TRBV20-1 to TRBJ2-5, with TRBD2 as a possible D gene (5 bases). The germline CDR1 and CDR2 sequences are DFQATT and SNEGSKA (reference sequence). CDR3 length: 11 amino acids. V was cut by 6 bases and J by 5 bases, with 10 bases left in between. The CDR3 DNA is TGCAGTGCCCATTGGAGGGAGACCCAGTACTTC. Amino acid sequence: CSAHWRETQYF.

Only a few counts were recorded for this clonotype. This chain joins TRBV20-1 and TRBJ2-3; 14 positions agree with TRBD2. Germline V gene data show CDR1 as DFQATT and CDR2 as SNEGSKA (reference sequence). The V gene end was trimmed by 3 bases and the J gene end by 2 bases; junction bases not matched to a gene: 13. There are 19 residues in the CDR3. The CDR3 DNA follows: TGCAGTGCTAGTGGGACTAGCGGGAGACGGCGCTACAACACAGATACGCAGTATTTT. The encoded protein is CSASGTSGRRRYNTDTQYF.

This clonotype showed up just a few times. This rearrangement joins TRBV11-2 to TRBJ2-2; TRBD2 aligns across 7 bases. The trim removed 4 bases at V and 6 bases at J, leaving 14 bases unmatched. CDR1 SGHAT and CDR2 FQNNGV come from the germline V gene. This CDR3 comprises 17 residues. The CDR3 region is CASSSPFGGRDAGELFF. In nucleotides, the CDR3 is TGTGCCAGCAGCTCGCCTTTTGGCGGGAGAGATGCCGGGGAGCTGTTTTTT.

V and J are TRBV7-2 and TRBJ2-7; 11 nucleotides agree with TRBD1. J gave up 4 bases and V 5 bases, and 4 bases lay outside the gene matches. The length of the CDR3 is 14 residues. CDR1 SGHTA and CDR2 FQGNSA come from the germline V gene. In DNA form, the CDR3 reads TGTGCCAGCAGCCGGACAGGGGGCGAGTACGAGCAGTACTTC. Translating it yields CASSRTGGEYEQYF.

This clonotype was observed many times. The chain combines TRBV12-3 or TRBV12-4 with TRBJ2-6; 9 bases are a match to TRBD1. The ends lost 4 bases at V and 10 bases at J; junction bases unmatched: 8. This CDR3 region has 15 residues. The CDR3 sequence: CASSSTGGRGNVLTF. The CDR3 nucleotides are TGTGCCAGCAGTTCAACAGGGGGCCGCGGAAACGTCCTGACTTTC.

This CDR3 reads CASSPTSLKETQYF. As DNA, the CDR3 is TGTGCCAGCAGCCCGACTAGTTTAAAGGAGACCCAGTACTTC. This chain joins TRBV27 and TRBJ2-5; D may be TRBD2 (6 bases). Germline CDR1 is MNHEY and CDR2 is SMNVEV (reference sequence). This CDR3 spans 14 amino acids. Trimming pared 6 bases from V and 5 bases from J, leaving 16 bases between.

The rearrangement uses TRBV28 and TRBJ2-4; 13 bases fit TRBD2. CDR3 size: 18 residues. Germline CDR1 reads MDHEN; CDR2 reads SYDVKM. V shed 7 bases, J shed 0 bases, and the junction held 9 bases outside the gene matches. The DNA of the CDR3 is TGTGCCAGCATACCGACTAGCGGGAGGCCTCTAGCCAAAAACATTCAGTACTTC. Translation: CASIPTSGRPLAKNIQYF. The full variable domain, with the rest looked up from reference TRBV28 and TRBJ2-4, is DVKVTQSSRYLVKRTGEKVFLECVQDMDHENMFWYRQDPGLGLRLIYFSYDVKMKEKGDIPEGYSVSREKKERFSLILESASTNQTSMYLCASIPTSGRPLAKNIQYFGAGTRLSVL.

This clonotype came up a few times. The rearrangement links TRBV12-3 or TRBV12-4 to TRBJ1-3; D remains ambiguous. The V gene lost 6 bases and the J gene lost 1 base, with 7 bases spanning the gap. This CDR3 is 13 amino acids long. CDR3 nucleotide sequence: TGTGCCAGCAGATTTGGATCTGGAAACACCATATATTTT. This encodes CASRFGSGNTIYF.

CDR3 protein: CASSSQFRDYNEQFF. CDR3 DNA sequence: TGTGCCAGCAGTTCACAATTCCGGGATTACAATGAGCAGTTCTTC. The chain carries TRBV12-3 or TRBV12-4 and TRBJ2-1; tentatively, D is TRBD2 (5 bases). The CDR3 is 15 residues long. Trimming removed 4 bases from V and 4 bases from J, with 14 bases in between.

This clonotype was seen repeatedly, ten times or more. The V and J genes are TRBV12-3 or TRBV12-4 and TRBJ2-7, with a tentative D call TRBD2 (6 bases). Trimming stripped 5 bases from V and 1 base from J, with 12 bases between. This CDR3 region has 14 residues. CDR3 nucleotide sequence: TGTGCCAGCAGTCCCTCCGGGAGATCCTACGAGCAGTACTTC. It specifies CASSPSGRSYEQYF.

The chain joins TRBV20-1 to TRBJ2-7; D is uncertain. The CDR3 is 13 amino acids. Germline-derived CDR1 and CDR2 are DFQATT and SNEGSKA (reference sequence). Trimming took off 3 bases at V and 7 bases at J, with 16 bases between the two ends. CDR3 in amino acids: CSASSQPVREQYF. DNA of the CDR3: TGCAGTGCTAGTTCTCAACCCGTTCGGGAGCAGTACTTC.

A few counts support this clonotype. J is TRBJ2-7 and V is TRBV6-5; 11 bases are a match to TRBD2. Germline assignment: CDR1 MNHEY and CDR2 SVGAGI. This CDR3 spans 15 amino acids. The trim removed 6 bases at V and 7 bases at J, leaving 11 bases unmatched. CDR3 in DNA: TGTGCCAGCAGGTATATAGCGGGAGGGCCGGAGGAGCAGTACTTC. It translates to CASRYIAGGPEEQYF.

This clonotype appeared a few times. The chain carries TRBV7-2 and TRBJ2-5; D is tentatively TRBD1 or TRBD2 (5 bases each). The V end lost 6 bases, the J end lost 5 bases, and 13 bases lay between the germline ends. Germline CDR1 reads SGHTA; CDR2 reads FQGNSA. This CDR3 has 13 residues. The CDR3: CASRPRGGETQYF. Written as DNA, the CDR3 is TGTGCCAGCAGACCGAGGGGCGGGGAGACCCAGTACTTC.

The rearrangement joins TRBV5-6 to TRBJ2-1; D is unclear. Germline V gene sequence: CDR1 SGHDT, CDR2 YYEEEE. CDR3 length: 14 amino acids. Trimming shortened V by 6 bases and J by 0 bases, and 10 bases separated the two germline ends. The CDR3 DNA sequence: TGTGCCAGCAAACGCGATAGCTCCTACAATGAGCAGTTCTTC. Protein product: CASKRDSSYNEQFF.

The rearrangement uses TRBV7-9 and TRBJ1-4; no reliable D call. V shed 4 bases and J shed 11 bases, with 11 bases lying between them. Germline V lookup: CDR1 SEHNR, CDR2 FQNEAQ (reference sequence). CDR3 size: 12 residues. This CDR3 reads CASSSREGKLFF. CDR3 nucleotide sequence: TGTGCCAGCAGCTCGAGGGAAGGGAAACTGTTTTTT.

This clonotype was seen a handful of times. The rearrangement joins TRBV12-5 to TRBJ1-6; D not resolved. The CDR3 has 8 residues. CDR1 and CDR2 (germline): LGHNT, FRNRAP. The CDR3 DNA follows: TGTGGAAGGTCACCCCTCCACTTT. This codes for CGRSPLHF.